This T cell receptor beta chain was sequenced for a study of ipilimumab plus nivolumab after autologous stem cell transplantation. The V end lost 7 bases, the J end lost 4 bases, and 16 bases lay between the germline ends. The CDR3 extends over 14 amino acids. Germline V gene lookup returns CDR1 SGHKS and CDR2 YYEKEE (reference sequence). Sequencing used immunoSEQ multiplex PCR; TCRdb keeps in-frame clones, though not all of them. The sample gives around 13,000 clones, around 73% of which show up once; approximately 15% is in the top ten. V is TRBV5-5 and J is TRBJ2-3; tentative D call: TRBD1 (5 bases). The material was PBMCs, obtained in a trial of ipilimumab plus nivolumab as post-transplant consolidation. The TCR comes from a male donor with diffuse large B-cell lymphoma. The CDR3, as DNA: TGTGCCAGCTTACTGGGCCCAGGGTCAGATACGCAGTATTTT. As protein: CASLLGPGSDTQYF. The variable domain in full, with the rest retrieved from reference TRBV5-5 and TRBJ2-3, is DAGVTQSPTHLIKTRGQQVTLRCSPISGHKSVSWYQQVLGQGPQFIFQYYEKEERGRGNFPDRFSARQFPNYSSELNVNALLLGDSALYLCASLLGPGSDTQYFGPGTRLTVL.